This TCR beta chain was documented in a study of T cells after yellow fever vaccination. Overall study results and limits: The booster response re-showed most primary clones: more than 95% CD4, approximately 90% CD8. The appearance of a small share of clonotypes in both CD4 and CD8 compartments was observed.

A remark on this clonotype: Its matching antigen is unknown.

TCRdb re-called the 5' RACE reads through MiXCR, storing one row per CDR3 protein. The sample lists around 590,000 distinct CDR3 sequences; 9% to 15% were seen once. V was pared by 4 bases and J by 6 bases, with 23 bases between. Germline V gene data show CDR1 as SGHRS and CDR2 as YFSETQ. This CDR3 has 16 amino acids. The clonotype originates from a man in his thirties or forties who received the YFV17D yellow fever vaccine. Source: PBMCs, taken on the day of the yellow fever booster vaccination. The chain has TRBV5-1 and TRBJ2-7; weak D call: TRBD2 (6 bases). This chain's CDR3 is CASSLPRDSFSGEQYF. The CDR3 DNA sequence: TGCGCCAGCAGCCTCCCCCGGGACTCTTTTTCAGGCGAGCAGTACTTC.